This paragraph reports one T cell receptor beta chain. Its antigen is currently not known. The record has no base qualities; no much larger clone is one base away. The CDR3 regions of human TCRbeta chains were analyzed by immunosequencing. From the authors' description of their analysis: TCRs in the repertoires were matched against a reference library of SARS-CoV-2-specific TCRs that had been generated with the MIRA antigen-specificity platform. Breadth meant the fraction of unique TCRs that were SARS-CoV-2-associated, whereas depth meant the fraction of total T cells that were SARS-CoV-2-associated. Using the MIRA data, every spike-specific TCR was mapped to the spike region that the TCR reacted to and assigned to either a CD4 or a CD8 class. Log10-transformed breadth and depth values were compared by one-way ANOVA with Sidak's multiple comparisons tests. TCRdb took this table from immuneACCESS and kept in-frame rearrangements with V and J called. Such tables lack part of the clones; where checked against another copy, unresolved V genes explain under half of the gap, and the rest is unexplained. That table furnishes V, J and clone size, whereas the DNA furnished D and trimming. The sample table records 130,000 or so clones; 92% of these occur just once. Around 1.9% of the sample is taken by the ten largest.

This entry belongs to a study of T cell responses to AZD1222 COVID-19 vaccine (dated by TCRdb to about 2021). For the study in its entirety: AZD1222 recipients given second doses at about 4 weeks or at about 12 weeks were pooled, since spike-specific TCR depth and breadth were not found to differ between the two schedules. A total of just over 230 trial participants underwent TCR sequencing, of whom nearly 210 had received two doses of AZD1222 and around 26 had received two doses of the MenACWY control vaccine. Trial participants were enrolled by age into subgroups of 18-55, 56-69 and 70-plus years, and approximately 150, 30 and 60 TCR-sequenced participants, respectively, were included in these subgroups.

General study outcomes and caveats: Participants were mostly white British and included more females than males, and it was suggested by the authors that clonal diversity may have been underestimated. The 56-69-year group was small, and its depth increase did not reach significance, likely because of low power. Only a handful of AZD1222 recipients were SARS-CoV-2 seropositive at baseline, limiting conclusions about previously exposed vaccinees. Nearly half of unique spike-specific TCRs reportedly recognized epitopes outside regions mutated in the B.1.351 and B.1.1.7 variants. After two AZD1222 doses, both the breadth and the depth of spike-specific TCRs were significantly higher than at day 0 and than in MenACWY recipients. Because no day 14 peak-response samples were available, repertoires were characterized only after the peak T cell response. CD4 TCRs associated with the vaccine covered the entire spike protein, and the dominant responses were in regions 160-218 and 743-854.

From cysteine to phenylalanine, the CDR3 is 16 amino acids long. The kept DNA is CDR3 alone, 48 bases in frame from the first base. Between the V and J ends, shortened by 3 bases and 3 bases respectively, the junction contains 19 bases. For CDR1 and CDR2, the germline V gene lists SGHTS and YDEGEE. The time point label here, explained by the study, means: baseline before first vaccination. Vaccinee samples came from UK trials COV001 and COV002, including a single-blind randomized controlled phase 2/3 trial of AZD1222 (ChAdOx1 nCoV-19) in healthy adults. For TCRbeta chain sequencing, PBMC samples were collected from trial participants at day 0 and at day 28 after the second dose.

The TCR originated in an adult in good health. Recombination connected TRBV5-8 to TRBJ2-7; TRBD2 is perhaps the D gene, given 5 matching bases. The sequencing used peripheral blood, collected on day 0 of AZD1222 vaccination. The nucleotides are TGTGCCAGCAGCTCTGTTAGGGAGACGGGAAACTACGAGCAGTACTTC. Its product reads: CASSSVRETGNYEQYF.